This TCR beta chain is from a study of CD8+ T cells in alopecia areata. At the level of the study: Treated patients were dosed with oral tofacitinib, taking 5 to 10 mg twice daily. For 6 to 18 months, tofacitinib was taken, and 6 months off drug followed. Study-wide points: Sequencing of scalp samples also captures resident alphabeta T cells of normal skin.

Comment on this clone: Its antigen is not known. Germline is not matched at one junction end, which may reflect a read error.

Isolated RNA was reverse transcribed into cDNA used as the sequencing template. The table came from immunoSEQ multiplex PCR; TCRdb's copy has only in-frame clones and leaves some out. The table lists nearly 110,000 clones, around 83% of them singletons. Germline V CDR1 and CDR2: SSHAT, FNYEAQ (reference sequence). The CDR3 has 14 residues. Described treatment: oral pan-JAK inhibitor, 5-10 mg twice daily. This sequence was found in a human donor with alopecia areata. Sequences were derived from CD8+ T cells sorted from blood, sampled at week 24, from a patient treated with tofacitinib. This chain uses TRBV7-7 with TRBJ2-5; 8 bases agree with TRBD1. This chain's CDR3 is CASSDLQGERTQYF. The CDR3 region has the DNA TGTGCTAGCAGCGACCTACAGGGGGAAAGGACCCAGTACTTC. Full variable domain (rest looked up from reference TRBV7-7 and TRBJ2-5): GAGVSQSPRYKVTKRGQDVTLRCDPISSHATLYWYQQALGQGPEFLTYFNYEAQPDKSGLPSDRFSAERPEGSISTLTIQRTEQRDSAMYRCASSDLQGERTQYFGPGTRLLVL.